These 9 T cell receptor beta chains share one sample of origin, sequenced in a study of technical replicates of blood from a handful of donors. Assay: immunoSEQ multiplex PCR; the TCRdb copy retains only in-frame clones and omits some. This sample carries under 95,000 clones, about nine tenths of them seen once, and the ten largest clones take 0.42%. Sequenced sample: T cells isolated from PBMCs. Receptors originate from a human donor in good health.

This clone was seen only once. The chain employs TRBV7-8 and TRBJ2-7; 10 nucleotides line up with TRBD2. CDR1 and CDR2 (germline): SGHVS, FQNEAQ. CDR3 size: 15 residues. J lost 5 bases, V lost 5 bases, and 9 bases had no gene match. CDR3 sequence: CASSPRGAGGDEQYF. The CDR3 nucleotides read TGTGCCAGCAGCCCCCGGGGAGCGGGAGGGGACGAGCAGTACTTC. The full variable domain, in which reference TRBV7-8 and TRBJ2-7 provide the parts outside the CDR3, is GAGVSQSPRYKVAKRGQDVALRCDPISGHVSLFWYQQALGQGPEFLTYFQNEAQLDKSGLPSDRFFAERPEGSVSTLKIQRTQQEDSAVYLCASSPRGAGGDEQYFGPGTRLTVT.

The chain is built from TRBV19 and TRBJ2-1, with 7 positions matching TRBD2. The CDR3 loop spans 13 amino acids. The trim removed 10 bases at V and 5 bases at J, leaving 8 bases unmatched. In germline, CDR1 is LNHDA, CDR2 SQIVND (reference sequence). The CDR3, as DNA: TGTGCCACACGGGACTACGATAACAATGAGCAGTTCTTC. It codes for CATRDYDNNEQFF.

This chain connects TRBV30 to TRBJ2-1; the D is unclear. Germline V CDR1 and CDR2: GTSNPN, SVGIG (reference sequence). Between the trimmed V and J ends, which lost 4 bases and 8 bases, there was a span of 12 bases. This CDR3 has 12 amino acids. CDR3 sequence (DNA): TGTGCCTGGACACAAAGTATGGATGAGCAGTTCTTC. This translates into CAWTQSMDEQFF.

The J gene is TRBJ2-1, the V gene TRBV7-2; 10 bases line up with TRBD2. V lost 4 bases, J lost 7 bases, and 7 bases stayed unmatched. The CDR3 runs 15 residues. Per germline, CDR1 SGHTA and CDR2 FQGNSA. The CDR3 DNA is TGTGCCAGCAGCTCAGAGGGACTAGCGTATAATGAGCAGTTCTTC. Amino acid sequence: CASSSEGLAYNEQFF.

The CDR3 DNA is TGTGCCAGCAGCGTAGGGACTAGCTTTCCCACAGATACGCAGTATTTT. Translated, it gives CASSVGTSFPTDTQYF. This chain connects TRBV9 to TRBJ2-3; 8 bases match TRBD2. The ends lost 0 bases at V and 2 bases at J; junction bases unmatched: 5. This CDR3 contains 16 residues. Germline-derived CDR1 and CDR2 are SGDLS and YYNGEE.

This clone was seen once. The rearrangement links TRBV7-8 to TRBJ1-5, with 10 positions matching TRBD1. CDR3 length: 19 amino acids. The germline V gene encodes CDR1 SGHVS and CDR2 FQNEAQ. J gave up 3 bases and V 1 base, and 12 bases lay outside the gene matches. The DNA for the CDR3 is TGTGCCAGCAGCTTAGGGACAGGGGGTTATCTTAAGGACAATCAGCCCCAGCATTTT. Its protein product is CASSLGTGGYLKDNQPQHF.

V gene TRBV28 combines with J gene TRBJ1-2; TRBD1 matches 8 bases. Germline lookup yields CDR1 MDHEN and CDR2 SYDVKM. The junction had 8 bases not matched to a gene; V was cut back by 6 bases and J by 8 bases. The CDR3 totals 13 residues. As DNA, the CDR3 is TGTGCCAGCAGATTAGACAGGGGAAAGGGCTACACCTTC. Translated: CASRLDRGKGYTF.

This CDR3 reads CAGLAGAVNEQFF. The CDR3 region has the DNA TGTGCCGGACTAGCGGGAGCGGTAAATGAGCAGTTCTTC. The chain joins TRBV30 to TRBJ2-1; 13 bases fit TRBD2. Germline lookup yields CDR1 GTSNPN and CDR2 SVGIG (reference sequence). The V segment lost 8 bases and the J segment 7 bases; nucleotides outside the gene matches: 5. This CDR3 is 13 amino acids long.

The chain carries TRBV4-1 and TRBJ2-3; TRBD2 matches 7 bases. The germline gives CDR1 MGHRA, CDR2 YSYEKL. The CDR3 loop spans 14 amino acids. V lost 4 bases and J lost 14; bases outside the gene matches: 15. CDR3 in DNA: TGCGCCAGCAGCCCCAAGAGGAGCGGGGAGGCGGGGTATTTT. Its protein is CASSPKRSGEAGYF.